These 10 T cell receptor beta chains were sequenced from one sample in a study of cytomegalovirus exposure and HLA in healthy donors. The PCR used 60 Vbeta and 13 Jbeta primers. Assay: immunoSEQ multiplex PCR; the TCRdb copy retains only in-frame clones and omits some. Of around 91,000 clones detected, about three quarters appear once; the ten largest clones hold 4.4%. Material: PBMCs. These receptors originate from a male donor in good health and CMV-seropositive.

This clone was recorded only once. The chain uses TRBV6-1 and TRBJ2-5, with 7 bases matching TRBD2. The germline V gene has CDR1 MNHNS and CDR2 SASEGT. The CDR3 has 13 amino acids. V lost 11 bases, J lost 2 bases, and 8 bases stayed unmatched. The CDR3 bases are TGTGCCGCTTCCTGGGGGGGTCAAGAGACCCAGTACTTC. Its translation is CAASWGGQETQYF.

The rearrangement joins TRBV29-1 to TRBJ1-4; D uncertain. In germline, CDR1 is SQVTM, CDR2 ANQGSEA. There are 12 residues in the CDR3. Trimming removed 4 bases from V and 5 bases from J, with 8 bases in between. The CDR3 sequence is CSVGWLNEKLFF. The DNA of the CDR3 is TGCAGCGTTGGGTGGCTCAATGAAAAACTGTTTTTT. Supplemented by reference TRBV29-1 and TRBJ1-4, the full variable domain reads SAVISQKPSRDICQRGTSLTIQCQVDSQVTMMFWYRQQPGQSLTLIATANQGSEATYESGFVIDKFPISRPNLTFSTLTVSNMSPEDSSIYLCSVGWLNEKLFFGSGTQLSVL.

The V and J genes are TRBV5-6 and TRBJ1-5; 7 nucleotides align to TRBD1. V was pared by 1 base and J by 7 bases, with 5 bases of the junction left unmatched. Germline CDR1 is SGHDT and CDR2 is YYEEEE. The CDR3 length is 14 residues. CDR3 amino acids: CASSLLTGSQPQHF. CDR3 nucleotides: TGTGCCAGCAGCTTGTTGACAGGGTCGCAGCCCCAGCATTTT.

The chain couples TRBV29-1 to TRBJ2-1; 8 positions match TRBD1. CDR3 size: 12 residues. CDR1 SQVTM and CDR2 ANQGSEA come from the germline V gene. J gave up 7 bases and V 8 bases, and 7 bases lay outside the gene matches. CDR3 in DNA: TGCAGCAGCAGGGGGCAGAGGAATGAGCAGTTCTTC. It is translated as CSSRGQRNEQFF.

This clone showed up just a few times. The chain is built from TRBV19 and TRBJ1-2; maybe TRBD1 (6 bases). The germline V gene has CDR1 LNHDA and CDR2 SQIVND (reference sequence). The CDR3 sequence is 13 residues long. Between the trimmed V and J ends, which lost 6 bases and 7 bases, there was a span of 15 bases. The CDR3 DNA reads as TGTGCCAGTAGGGACAGTCGAATCTCTGGCTACACCTTC. Protein: CASRDSRISGYTF.

This clone is labeled medium-sized. V is TRBV6-4 and J is TRBJ1-4; D not certain. Germline values: CDR1 MRHNA, CDR2 SNTAGT. The V gene lost 6 bases and the J gene lost 7 bases, with 15 bases spanning the gap. This CDR3 contains 14 residues. The CDR3 here is CASRVRWCGEKLFF. The CDR3 DNA is TGTGCCAGCAGGGTTCGATGGTGCGGTGAAAAACTGTTTTTT.

This chain connects TRBV7-2 to TRBJ2-1; 14 bases fit TRBD2. V lost 5 bases to trimming and J lost 6 bases; unmatched junction nucleotides: 3. CDR1 SGHTA and CDR2 FQGNSA come from the germline V gene. This CDR3 is 15 amino acids long. CDR3 sequence reads: CASSAGTSGSNEQFF. DNA for the CDR3: TGTGCCAGCAGCGCTGGGACTAGCGGGAGCAATGAGCAGTTCTTC.

This clone was seen only once. This chain links TRBV10-3 with TRBJ2-7, with TRBD1 matching 7 bases. Trimming cost V 4 bases and J 6 bases; bases outside gene matches: 3. Germline values: CDR1 ENHRY, CDR2 SYGVKD. The CDR3 loop spans 12 amino acids. The CDR3, as DNA: TGTGCCATCAGTGGACAGGGCGGCGAGCAGTACTTC. Protein product: CAISGQGGEQYF.

This clone occurred a few times. The chain combines TRBV6-1 with TRBJ1-5; no reliable D call. The CDR3 runs 15 residues. In germline, CDR1 is MNHNS, CDR2 SASEGT. Trimming took off 6 bases at V and 0 bases at J, with 12 bases between the two ends. CDR3 loop: CASSGMTGSNQPQHF. In DNA, the CDR3 is TGTGCCAGCAGCGGGATGACGGGTAGCAATCAGCCCCAGCATTTT.

There are a few counts of this clone. The gene calls are TRBV5-6 and TRBJ1-3, with D possibly TRBD1 on 5 matching bases. Trimming took 6 bases from V and 0 from J, leaving 13 bases between them. The CDR3 runs to 15 residues. CDR1 and CDR2 from the germline V gene are SGHDT and YYEEEE. CDR3 region: CASNPGESSGNTIYF. The DNA of the CDR3 is TGTGCCAGCAACCCGGGGGAGAGCTCTGGAAACACCATATATTTT.